Described below is a single TCR beta chain sequence and its context. The germline CDR1 and CDR2 sequences are SNHLY and FYNNEI. V was shortened by 3 bases and J by 0 bases, with 9 bases between the two germline ends. This CDR3 has 15 amino acids. This entry comes from a study of blood T cell repertoires in COVID-19. For the study at large: Samples taken during acute and convalescent COVID-19 were collected in the United States, Italy and Spain. The analysed material was cDNA or gDNA that came from T cells, B-cell-depleted T cells, or PBMCs.

Authors' analysis steps: For nucleated cells, counts were estimated from reference gene primer amplification. The method was immunoSEQ multiplex PCR; TCRdb's version includes in-frame clones alone and lacks a portion of them. The DNA gave D and trimming, while V, J and clone size come from that table. The data hold 250,000 to 300,000 clones, with about 89% observed a single time. The sequence was collected from a man aged 45-65 years with acute or convalescent COVID-19. The rearrangement joins TRBV2 to TRBJ1-3; D is uncertain. Input material: peripheral blood. In DNA form, the CDR3 reads TGTGCCAGCAGTGAGTACCTACTCTCTGGAAACACCATATATTTT. Translating it yields CASSEYLLSGNTIYF.